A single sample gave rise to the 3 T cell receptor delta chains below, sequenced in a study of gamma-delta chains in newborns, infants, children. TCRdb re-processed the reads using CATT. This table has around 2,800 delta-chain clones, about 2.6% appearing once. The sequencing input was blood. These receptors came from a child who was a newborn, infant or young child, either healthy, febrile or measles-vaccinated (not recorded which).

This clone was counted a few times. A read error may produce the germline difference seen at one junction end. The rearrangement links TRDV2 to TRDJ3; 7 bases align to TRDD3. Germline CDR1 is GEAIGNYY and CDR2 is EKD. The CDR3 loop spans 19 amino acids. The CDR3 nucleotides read TGTGCCGGTGACACAGCTGGGGGTCGCCGCTCCTGGGACACCCGACAGATGTTTTTC. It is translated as CAGDTAGGRRSWDTRQMFF.

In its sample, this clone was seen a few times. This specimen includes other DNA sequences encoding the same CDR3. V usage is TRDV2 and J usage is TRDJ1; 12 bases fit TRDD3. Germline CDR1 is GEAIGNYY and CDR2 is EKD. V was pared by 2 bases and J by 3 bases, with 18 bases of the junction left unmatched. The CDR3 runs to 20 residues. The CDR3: CACDRVSFYWGILGPDKLIF. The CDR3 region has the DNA TGTGCCTGTGACAGAGTTTCCTTCTACTGGGGGATACTAGGTCCCGATAAACTCATCTTT.

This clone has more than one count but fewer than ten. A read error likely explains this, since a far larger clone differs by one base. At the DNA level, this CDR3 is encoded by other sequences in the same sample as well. The CDR3 region is CACDLLGATPTDKLIF. Written as DNA, the CDR3 is TGTGCCTGTGACTTGCTGGGGGCCACACCGACCGATAAACTCATCTTT. The V call is TRDV2, the J call TRDJ1, with 7 nucleotides matching TRDD3. Germline CDR1 and CDR2: GEAIGNYY and EKD. This CDR3 spans 16 amino acids. J lost 2 bases, V lost 3 bases, and 11 bases had no gene match.